These T cell receptor beta chains were read from a single sample in a study of blood T cell repertoires in COVID-19. Using immunoSEQ multiplex PCR, the repertoire was profiled, and TCRdb retains in-frame clones only, with some absent. The sample lists about 100,000 clones, just over 90% occurring once. The sequenced material came from peripheral blood. Receptors were obtained from a man aged 50 or older with acute or convalescent COVID-19. Both conserved end residues are part of each CDR3. A D gene is named only where the DNA matches it firmly. Expanded clones are given a class, and other clones once, few, many or no size at all.

TRBV5-1,-,TRBD1,TRBJ2-2,CATQKRTGANTGELFF,TGCGCCACCCAGAAAAGGACAGGGGCAAACACCGGGGAGCTGTTTTTT
TRBV6-1,-,-,TRBJ1-5,CASREDRTLNQPQHF,TGTGCCAGCAGGGAAGACAGAACGTTAAATCAGCCCCAGCATTTT
TRBV12-5,-,TRBD1,TRBJ1-2,CASGFGTDYGYTF,TGTGCTAGTGGTTTTGGGACAGACTATGGCTACACCTTC
TRBV28,-,-,TRBJ1-2,CASGASMVYGYTF,TGTGCCAGCGGGGCCTCGATGGTCTATGGCTACACCTTC
TRBV5-1,-,-,TRBJ1-3,CASSTGGGGGSGNTIYF,TGCGCCAGCAGCACCGGTGGGGGGGGCGGCTCTGGAAACACCATATATTTT
TRBV27,-,TRBD1,TRBJ1-2,CASSSNRGLNYGYTF,TGTGCCAGCAGTTCCAACAGGGGGCTCAACTATGGCTACACCTTC
TRBV6-6,-,TRBD2,TRBJ2-7,CASSPGTSGRGDEQYF,TGTGCCAGCAGTCCCGGGACTAGTGGGAGAGGCGACGAGCAGTACTTC
TRBV7-6,-,TRBD2,TRBJ2-1,CASSLALAGYDSSYNEQFF,TGTGCCAGCAGCTTAGCCCTAGCGGGGTACGACAGCTCCTACAATGAGCAGTTCTTC
TRBV19,-,-,TRBJ1-2,CASIFQAGAANYGYTF,TGTGCCAGTATTTTCCAGGCGGGCGCGGCTAACTATGGCTACACCTTC
TRBV6-5,-,-,TRBJ1-6,CASSYSAGVNSPLHF,TGTGCCAGCAGTTACTCTGCGGGGGTCAATTCACCCCTCCACTTT
TRBV5-1,once,-,TRBJ2-3,CASSLNKVADTQYF,TGCGCCAGCAGCTTGAATAAGGTAGCGGATACGCAGTATTTT
TRBV11-2,once,TRBD1,TRBJ2-7,CASSLGGQGDYEQYF,TGTGCCAGCAGCTTAGGGGGACAGGGGGACTACGAGCAGTACTTC
TRBV6-5,-,-,TRBJ1-5,CASSYGGAAQPQHF,TGTGCCAGCAGTTACGGCGGGGCGGCTCAGCCCCAGCATTTT
TRBV27,-,TRBD1,TRBJ2-7,CASSLRGGVSYEQYF,TGTGCCAGCAGTTTGCGAGGGGGCGTTTCCTACGAGCAGTACTTC
TRBV5-1,once,TRBD2,TRBJ2-7,CASSLEVVAGNEQYF,TGCGCCAGCAGCTTGGAAGTCGTAGCGGGGAACGAGCAGTACTTC
TRBV9,-,-,TRBJ2-3,CASSVRGGTDTQYF,TGTGCCAGCAGCGTAAGGGGTGGCACAGATACGCAGTATTTT
TRBV2,-,-,TRBJ2-7,CASSAGRLSYEQYF,TGTGCCAGCAGTGCTGGCAGACTCTCCTACGAGCAGTACTTC
TRBV9,-,-,TRBJ2-5,CASSVRGGAQETQYF,TGTGCCAGCAGCGTAAGGGGTGGGGCTCAAGAGACCCAGTACTTC
TRBV19,-,-,TRBJ1-5,CASSTSRGGTKPQHF,TGTGCCAGTAGTACCTCGCGGGGGGGAACTAAGCCCCAGCATTTT
TRBV10-3,-,TRBD2,TRBJ2-5,CAISEENSGRPQETQYF,TGTGCCATCAGTGAGGAGAATAGCGGGAGGCCTCAAGAGACCCAGTACTTC
TRBV5-1,-,TRBD1,TRBJ1-1,CASSLDRGRNTEAFF,TGCGCCAGCAGCTTGGACAGGGGGAGAAACACTGAAGCTTTCTTT
TRBV19,-,TRBD2,TRBJ2-3,CASSTGRAGATDTQYF,TGTGCCAGTAGTACGGGGAGGGCGGGAGCCACAGATACGCAGTATTTT
TRBV19,-,-,TRBJ1-2,CASSIGDRSWLEDGPYGYTF,TGTGCCAGTAGTATAGGAGACAGGTCCTGGTTGGAGGATGGGCCGTATGGCTACACCTTC
TRBV7-2,once,TRBD2,TRBJ2-1,CASSRVQSSGTSYNEQFF,TGTGCCAGCAGCCGGGTTCAATCTAGCGGGACCAGCTACAATGAGCAGTTCTTC
TRBV5-6,-,TRBD2,TRBJ2-1,CASSLSGSGYEQFF,TGTGCCAGCAGCTTGAGCGGGAGCGGATATGAGCAGTTCTTC
TRBV12-3/TRBV12-4,-,-,TRBJ2-3,CASSSGTDTQYF,TGTGCCAGCAGTAGCGGCACAGATACGCAGTATTTT
TRBV24-1,-,TRBD1,TRBJ1-4,CATSGSGTGDEKLFF,TGTGCCACCAGTGGCTCCGGGACAGGGGATGAAAAACTGTTTTTT
TRBV30,few,-,TRBJ2-1,CAWRKAGEQFF,TGTGCCTGGAGAAAGGCGGGTGAGCAGTTCTTC
TRBV27,-,-,TRBJ1-5,CASSLSAGRNQPQHF,TGTGCCAGCAGTTTATCGGCAGGGCGCAATCAGCCCCAGCATTTT
TRBV30,once,-,TRBJ1-5,CAWSPSRGGYSNQPQHF,TGTGCCTGGAGTCCCTCGCGCGGGGGTTATAGCAATCAGCCCCAGCATTTT
TRBV15,-,-,TRBJ2-3,CATSREGRSTDTQYF,TGTGCCACCAGCAGGGAGGGACGCAGCACAGATACGCAGTATTTT
TRBV25-1,once,TRBD2,TRBJ2-3,CASSEWLAGVSTDTQYF,TGTGCCAGCAGTGAATGGCTAGCGGGAGTGAGCACAGATACGCAGTATTTT
TRBV19,once,TRBD2,TRBJ2-3,CASSIEASGGGNTQYF,TGTGCCAGTAGTATAGAGGCTAGCGGAGGAGGTAATACGCAGTATTTT
TRBV15,-,-,TRBJ2-2,CATSYSNTGELFF,TGTGCCACCAGTTACAGTAACACCGGGGAGCTGTTTTTT
TRBV7-9,once,-,TRBJ2-7,CASSPNLGQREQYF,TGTGCCAGCAGCCCTAACCTTGGTCAGCGCGAGCAGTACTTC
TRBV5-1,-,TRBD1,TRBJ1-1,CASMGQMNTEAFF,TGCGCCAGCATGGGACAGATGAACACTGAAGCTTTCTTT
TRBV4-3,-,TRBD2,TRBJ2-1,CASSQTAGTSSRNEQFF,TGCGCCAGCAGTCAGACTGCCGGGACTAGCTCGAGGAATGAGCAGTTCTTC
TRBV7-9,-,TRBD2,TRBJ2-2,CASSLPGLAGTGELFF,TGTGCCAGCAGCTTACCCGGACTAGCAGGAACCGGGGAGCTGTTTTTT
TRBV11-2,-,TRBD2,TRBJ2-7,CASSTRSGLAGYYEQYF,TGTGCCAGCAGCACCCGGTCGGGACTAGCGGGATACTACGAGCAGTACTTC
TRBV5-1,-,-,TRBJ2-7,CASSSGASLYEQYF,TGCGCCAGCAGTTCCGGAGCTAGCCTCTACGAGCAGTACTTC
TRBV5-1,-,TRBD1,TRBJ2-2,CASSFWGTVDTGELFF,TGCGCCAGCAGCTTTTGGGGGACAGTTGATACCGGGGAGCTGTTTTTT
TRBV5-1,once,TRBD1,TRBJ1-5,CASSPGTGSQPQHF,TGCGCCAGCAGCCCGGGGACAGGGAGTCAGCCCCAGCATTTT
TRBV5-4,-,TRBD2,TRBJ2-7,CASSLEGLAGEIEQYF,TGTGCCAGCAGCTTGGAGGGACTAGCGGGAGAGATCGAGCAGTACTTC
TRBV7-9,once,TRBD1,TRBJ1-1,CASSLGQGVGVNTEAFF,TGTGCCAGCAGCTTAGGTCAGGGGGTTGGAGTGAACACTGAAGCTTTCTTT
TRBV4-1,-,-,TRBJ1-2,CASSQGVNGYTF,TGCGCCAGCAGCCAGGGCGTAAATGGCTACACCTTC
TRBV27,-,TRBD1,TRBJ2-1,CASSVGQGAYYYNEQFF,TGTGCCAGCAGTGTGGGACAGGGGGCTTACTACTACAATGAGCAGTTCTTC
TRBV12-5,-,-,TRBJ2-7,CASGYFKAGLYEQYF,TGTGCTAGTGGTTACTTTAAAGCGGGTCTCTACGAGCAGTACTTC
TRBV2,-,TRBD1,TRBJ2-5,CASSEQGAGTQYF,TGTGCCAGCAGCGAACAGGGGGCAGGGACCCAGTACTTC
TRBV5-6,-,TRBD1,TRBJ2-7,CASTDRGNSYEQYF,TGTGCCAGCACCGACAGGGGGAACTCCTACGAGCAGTACTTC
TRBV10-1,-,TRBD2,TRBJ2-2,CASSYQTSGPYTGELFF,TGCGCCAGCAGTTACCAGACTAGCGGGCCATACACCGGGGAGCTGTTTTTT
TRBV6-6,-,-,TRBJ1-1,CASSSNRGSIQKAFF,TGTGCCAGCAGTTCCAACCGGGGGAGCATTCAAAAAGCTTTCTTT
TRBV3-1/TRBV3-2,-,-,TRBJ2-7,CASSQRTAAYEQYF,TGTGCCAGCAGCCAGAGGACTGCCGCCTACGAGCAGTACTTC
TRBV11-3,-,TRBD1,TRBJ2-7,CASSPRTGAREQYF,TGTGCCAGCAGCCCACGGACAGGCGCTCGTGAGCAGTACTTC
TRBV19,few,TRBD2,TRBJ2-5,CASSISSGSQETQYF,TGTGCCAGTAGTATATCTAGCGGGAGTCAAGAGACCCAGTACTTC
TRBV30,-,TRBD1,TRBJ1-4,CAWSRDRGGGEKLFF,TGTGCCTGGAGCAGAGACAGGGGCGGTGGAGAAAAACTGTTTTTT
TRBV7-9,-,-,TRBJ2-2,CASSLGRASLTGELFF,TGTGCCAGCAGCTTAGGCCGCGCTTCTCTCACCGGGGAGCTGTTTTTT